The next 4 T cell receptor beta chains were all read from a single sample in a study of tumor and adjacent non-tumor tissue in lung cancer (dated by TCRdb to between 2018 and 2020). Library preparation used multiplex PCR. The sequencer listed for this sample is Illumina HiSeq 2500. Following protocols modified from ARM-PCR, the researchers constructed TCRbeta libraries through three rounds of nested PCR with primers (Table S4). TCRdb's own reprocessing of the public reads used fastp at Q25 and MiXCR and kept productive beta chains. Identical CDR3 protein sequences are pooled into one entry, listed with their most common genes and DNA. In this sample the table shows more than 55,000 distinct CDR3 sequences, 61% of which occur a single time. About 31% of the sample belongs to the ten largest clones. RNA was isolated from bulk unsorted tissue, and RNA quality was assessed with a NanoDrop ND-1000 and an Agilent 2100. Distant non-tumor tissue taken more than 3 cm from the tumor edge was used as the normal lung sample.

The source material was distant non-tumor lung tissue. The source of these receptors is a man in his 70s with non-small cell lung cancer.

This clonotype was seen more than once but under ten times. The chain recombines TRBV7-3 with TRBJ2-1; no clear D. The CDR3 is 13 residues long. From germline, CDR1 is SGHTA and CDR2 FQGTGA. The V end lost 4 bases, the J end lost 9 bases, and 13 bases lay between the germline ends. CDR3 loop: CASSSPGTSEQFF. The DNA for the CDR3 is TGTGCCAGCAGCTCGCCGGGTACAAGTGAGCAGTTCTTC. Full variable domain (outside the CDR3, taken from reference TRBV7-3 and TRBJ2-1): GAGVSQTPSNKVTEKGKYVELRCDPISGHTALYWYRQSLGQGPEFLIYFQGTGAADDSGLPNDRFFAVRPEGSVSTLKIQRTERGDSAVYLCASSSPGTSEQFFGPGTRLTVL.

This clonotype came up a few times. Given a much more abundant clone one base away, this may be a read error. The chain has TRBV6-1 and TRBJ1-3; 9 nucleotides agree with TRBD1. CDR1 and CDR2 (germline): MNHNS, SASEGT. The length of the CDR3 is 16 residues. The CDR3 DNA follows: TGTGCCAGCAGTGAAGTGAGGACAGGGGCTGGAAGCACCATATATTTT. This codes for CASSEVRTGAGSTIYF.

This clonotype was counted a few times. One end of the junction is discordant with germline, which a read error may explain. The rearrangement joins TRBV10-3 to TRBJ2-3; 10 positions agree with TRBD2. The CDR3 covers 13 residues. Germline loops: CDR1 ENHRY, CDR2 SYGVKD. The CDR3 DNA is TGTGCCATCAGGCTAGCGGGGGCAGATGCGCAGTATTTT. Protein sequence: CAIRLAGADAQYF.

Of note for this clonotype: The junction and the germline gene differ at one end; a read error may be behind it. The V and J genes are TRBV11-2 and TRBJ1-1; a weak D match, TRBD1 (5 bases). Germline CDR1 is SGHAT and CDR2 is FQNNGV. This CDR3 spans 13 amino acids. The CDR3 DNA is TGTGCCATCAGCAGGACGGGGCGTACTGAAGCTTTCTTT. This encodes CAISRTGRTEAFF.